The sequence of this T cell receptor beta chain was determined in a study of blood T cell repertoires in COVID-19. This clone was counted a few times. Study processing details: Amplification from reference gene primers served as the basis for estimated nucleated cell counts. The data were produced by immunoSEQ multiplex PCR, yet TCRdb's version contains in-frame clones alone and is incomplete. D and trimming were read from the DNA, whereas the V and J calls and clone size are those reported in that table. In the table there are just over 70,000 clones, roughly 77% of which are singletons. The V end lost 3 bases, the J end lost 1 base, and 9 bases lay between the germline ends. This CDR3 contains 14 residues. The germline V gene encodes CDR1 WSHSY and CDR2 SAAADI.

Sequencing was done on a sample of peripheral blood. This receptor was obtained from a woman in her 70s with acute or convalescent COVID-19. V usage is TRBV10-2 and J usage is TRBJ1-1, with D maybe TRBD1 (6 bases). This chain's CDR3 is CASSDTGWNTEAFF. As DNA, the CDR3 is TGCGCCAGCAGTGACACAGGGTGGAACACTGAAGCTTTCTTT.